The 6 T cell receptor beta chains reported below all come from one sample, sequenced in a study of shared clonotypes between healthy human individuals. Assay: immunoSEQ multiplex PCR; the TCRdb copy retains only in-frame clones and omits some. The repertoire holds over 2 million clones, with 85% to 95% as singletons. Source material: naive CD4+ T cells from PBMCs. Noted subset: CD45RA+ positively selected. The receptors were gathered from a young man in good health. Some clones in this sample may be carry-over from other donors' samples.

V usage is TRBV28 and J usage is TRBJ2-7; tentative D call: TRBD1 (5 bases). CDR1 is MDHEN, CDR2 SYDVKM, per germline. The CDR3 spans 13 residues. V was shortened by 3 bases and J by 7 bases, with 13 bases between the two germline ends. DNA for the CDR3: TGTGCCAGCAGTTTTGGCAGGGTAAATGAGCAGTACTTC. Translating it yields CASSFGRVNEQYF. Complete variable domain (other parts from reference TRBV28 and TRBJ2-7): DVKVTQSSRYLVKRTGEKVFLECVQDMDHENMFWYRQDPGLGLRLIYFSYDVKMKEKGDIPEGYSVSREKKERFSLILESASTNQTSMYLCASSFGRVNEQYFGPGTRLTVT.

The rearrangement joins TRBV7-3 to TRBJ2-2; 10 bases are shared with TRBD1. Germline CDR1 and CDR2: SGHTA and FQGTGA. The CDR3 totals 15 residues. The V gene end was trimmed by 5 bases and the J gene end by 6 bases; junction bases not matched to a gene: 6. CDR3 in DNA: TGTGCCAGCAGCCCTGGACAGGGGGTAGCCGGGGAGCTGTTTTTT. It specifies CASSPGQGVAGELFF.

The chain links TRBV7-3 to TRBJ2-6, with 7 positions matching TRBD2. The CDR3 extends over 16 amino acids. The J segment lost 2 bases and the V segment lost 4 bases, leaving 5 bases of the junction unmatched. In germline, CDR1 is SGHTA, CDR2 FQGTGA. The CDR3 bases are TGTGCCAGCAGCTCGGGCAGCGGGACTGGGGCCAACGTCCTGACTTTC. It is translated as CASSSGSGTGANVLTF.

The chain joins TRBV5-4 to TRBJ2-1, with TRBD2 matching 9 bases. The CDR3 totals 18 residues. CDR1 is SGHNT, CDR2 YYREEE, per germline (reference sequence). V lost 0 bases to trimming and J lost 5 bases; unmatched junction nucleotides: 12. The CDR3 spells CASSLALAGAGENNEQFF. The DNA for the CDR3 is TGTGCCAGCAGCTTGGCCTTAGCGGGAGCGGGGGAGAACAATGAGCAGTTCTTC. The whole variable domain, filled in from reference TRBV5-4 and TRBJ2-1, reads ETGVTQSPTHLIKTRGQQVTLRCSSQSGHNTVSWYQQALGQGPQFIFQYYREEENGRGNFPPRFSGLQFPNYSSELNVNALELDDSALYLCASSLALAGAGENNEQFFGPGTRLTVL.

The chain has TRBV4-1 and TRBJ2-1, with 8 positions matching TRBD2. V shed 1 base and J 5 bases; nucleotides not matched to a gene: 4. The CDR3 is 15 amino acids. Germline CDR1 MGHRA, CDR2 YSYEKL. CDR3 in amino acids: CASSQVTSGHNEQFF. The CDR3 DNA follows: TGCGCCAGCAGCCAAGTAACTAGCGGACACAATGAGCAGTTCTTC.

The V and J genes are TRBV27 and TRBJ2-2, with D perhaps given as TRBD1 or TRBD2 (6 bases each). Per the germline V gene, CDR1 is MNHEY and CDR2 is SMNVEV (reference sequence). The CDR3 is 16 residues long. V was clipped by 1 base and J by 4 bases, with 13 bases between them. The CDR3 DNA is TGTGCCAGCAGTTTATTGGGGGGCGCGGGCACCGGGGAGCTGTTTTTT. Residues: CASSLLGGAGTGELFF.